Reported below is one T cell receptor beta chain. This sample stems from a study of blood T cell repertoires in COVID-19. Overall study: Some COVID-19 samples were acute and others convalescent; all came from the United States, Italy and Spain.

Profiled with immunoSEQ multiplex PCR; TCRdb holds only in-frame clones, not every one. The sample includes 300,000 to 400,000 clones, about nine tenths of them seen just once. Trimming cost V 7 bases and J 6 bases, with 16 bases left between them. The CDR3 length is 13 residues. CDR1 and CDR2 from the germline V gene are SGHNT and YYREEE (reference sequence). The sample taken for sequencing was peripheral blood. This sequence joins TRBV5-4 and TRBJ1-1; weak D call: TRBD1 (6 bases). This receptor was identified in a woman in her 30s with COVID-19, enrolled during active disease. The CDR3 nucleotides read TGTGCCAGCTGGATACAGGGAGTCTCTGAAGCTTTCTTT. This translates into CASWIQGVSEAFF.